This T cell receptor beta chain was profiled in a study of blood T cell repertoires in COVID-19. Study at large: Sites across the United States, Italy and Spain contributed samples from acute and convalescent COVID-19. PBMCs, B-cell-depleted T cells, or T cells provided the cDNA or gDNA that made up the material.

Germline V lookup: CDR1 SGHTA, CDR2 FQGTGA. Trimming cost V 4 bases and J 7 bases, with 16 bases left between them. The CDR3 spans 14 residues. As processed by the authors: Amplification from reference gene primers served as the basis for estimated nucleated cell counts. Measured with immunoSEQ multiplex PCR; TCRdb has only the in-frame clones, and not every one. V, J and clone size are taken as reported in that table, and D and trimming were inferred from the DNA itself. The sample records around 130,000 clones, about 85% being singletons. The rearrangement links TRBV7-3 to TRBJ1-1; D possibly corresponds to TRBD1 (6 bases). The sequence was collected from a human donor in a cohort sampled during active COVID-19. The specimen sequenced was peripheral blood. The CDR3 DNA reads as TGTGCCAGCAGCTACAGCCGGACAGCCCGTGAAGCTTTCTTT. Protein sequence: CASSYSRTAREAFF.